The 8 T cell receptor beta chains in this list originate from one sample, sequenced in a study of blood T cell repertoires in COVID-19. Using immunoSEQ multiplex PCR, the repertoire was profiled, and TCRdb retains in-frame clones only, with some absent. The sample consists of about 35,000 clones, approximately 83% of them appearing once. The material sequenced was peripheral blood. The receptors come from a middle-aged man with acute or convalescent COVID-19.

This clone was detected a few times. The CDR3 is CASSVLAGGPNEQFF. CDR3 bases: TGTGCCAGCAGCGTACTAGCGGGAGGGCCCAATGAGCAGTTCTTC. This chain joins TRBV7-9 and TRBJ2-1, with 13 bases matching TRBD2. V lost 5 bases, J lost 6 bases, and 4 bases stayed unmatched. This CDR3 is 15 amino acids long. CDR1 SEHNR and CDR2 FQNEAQ come from the germline V gene (reference sequence).

This clone has only a few counts. V usage is TRBV4-2 and J usage is TRBJ2-7, with 14 positions matching TRBD2. The trim removed 4 bases at V and 3 bases at J, leaving 5 bases unmatched. Germline CDR1 is LGHNA and CDR2 is YNFKEQ. The CDR3 runs to 16 residues. The CDR3 spells CASSPGLAGEFYEQYF. The CDR3 DNA reads as TGTGCCAGCAGCCCGGGACTAGCGGGAGAGTTCTACGAGCAGTACTTC.

The V and J genes are TRBV15 and TRBJ2-1; 9 nucleotides match TRBD2. The ends lost 5 bases at V and 0 bases at J; junction bases unmatched: 8. The CDR3 has 17 residues. CDR1 LNHNV and CDR2 YYDKDF come from the germline V gene (reference sequence). This chain's CDR3 is CATSPGAGGLSYNEQFF. In DNA form, the CDR3 reads TGTGCCACCAGCCCGGGGGCGGGAGGGCTCTCCTACAATGAGCAGTTCTTC.

This clone was seen only a few times. This chain connects TRBV6-6 to TRBJ1-6; perhaps TRBD1 as D (6 bases). There are 15 residues in the CDR3. Trimming took 5 bases from V and 10 from J, leaving 18 bases between them. Germline CDR1 reads MNHNY; CDR2 reads SVGAGI (reference sequence). DNA for the CDR3: TGTGCCAGCAGTACCGGACAGTACCGTGGGTCACCCCTCCACTTT. This sequence encodes CASSTGQYRGSPLHF.

This chain connects TRBV15 to TRBJ2-1, with 8 bases fitting TRBD1. This CDR3 spans 15 amino acids. The ends lost 0 bases at V and 4 bases at J; junction bases unmatched: 2. Germline CDR1 and CDR2: LNHNV and YYDKDF (reference sequence). The CDR3 here is CATSRDQGAYNEQFF. Here the CDR3 DNA reads TGTGCCACCAGCAGAGACCAGGGGGCTTACAATGAGCAGTTCTTC. Filled out from reference TRBV15 and TRBJ2-1, the complete variable domain reads DAMVIQNPRYQVTQFGKPVTLSCSQTLNHNVMYWYQQKSSQAPKLLFHYYDKDFNNEADTPDNFQSRRPNTSFCFLDIRSPGLGDTAMYLCATSRDQGAYNEQFFGPGTRLTVL.

This clone has a handful of counts. The genes are TRBV18 and TRBJ2-3, with a possible D match to TRBD1 (6 bases). Trimming shortened V by 4 bases and J by 0 bases, and 14 bases separated the two germline ends. This CDR3 region has 16 residues. The germline gives CDR1 KGHSH, CDR2 LQKENI. CDR3 coding DNA: TGTGCCAGCTCACGTAACCCACAGGGTAGCACAGATACGCAGTATTTT. Translated: CASSRNPQGSTDTQYF.

The chain recombines TRBV2 with TRBJ2-1; 9 bases line up with TRBD1. J gave up 3 bases and V 6 bases, and 6 bases lay outside the gene matches. The CDR3 is made up of 15 amino acids. Germline loops: CDR1 SNHLY, CDR2 FYNNEI. This CDR3 is CASSVDRGGYNEQFF. As DNA, the CDR3 is TGTGCCAGCAGCGTTGACAGGGGGGGCTACAATGAGCAGTTCTTC.

The chain uses TRBV2 and TRBJ2-5, with TRBD2 matching 11 bases. The J call is uncertain, as TRBJ2-7 better fits the DNA end. CDR1 and CDR2 from the germline V gene are SNHLY and FYNNEI. The CDR3 is 14 residues long. The DNA for the CDR3 is TGTGCCAGCAGTCCAACTAGCGGGGGCTACGAGCAGTACTTC. Its protein is CASSPTSGGYEQYF.